This entry lists 5 T cell receptor beta chains sequenced from one sample in a study of T-cell reconstitution after alpha-beta-depleted transplantation in children. Unique molecular identifiers tagged the TCRbeta library. Each CDR3 protein is one row after TCRdb ran MiXCR on the PCR reads. The table lists about 58,000 distinct CDR3 sequences, 40% to 45% of them singletons. Sequencing was performed on PBMCs, mostly from graft donor cells, taken 360 days after TCRalphabeta/CD19-depleted stem cell transplant. The receptors were sampled from a male patient younger than 18 who had a stem cell transplant for acute lymphoblastic leukemia, so the T cells may come from the graft donor.

This chain connects TRBV12-3 or TRBV12-4 to TRBJ2-2; a weak D match, TRBD2 (7 bases). V was pared by 2 bases and J by 5 bases, with 12 bases between. This CDR3 region has 15 residues. CDR3 nucleotides: TGTGCCAGCAGTTTACGGGCGGGGGCGACCGGGGAGCTGTTTTTT. It is translated as CASSLRAGATGELFF.

The J gene is TRBJ2-7, the V gene TRBV6-2 or TRBV6-3; D call uncertain. Germline V CDR1 and CDR2: MNHEY, SVGEGT. The V gene lost 9 bases and the J gene lost 3 bases, with 9 bases spanning the gap. The CDR3 runs 11 residues. DNA for the CDR3: TGTGCCAGAGACATGAGCTACGAGCAGTACTTC. This gives the protein CARDMSYEQYF.

In this sample, this clonotype turned up a few times. V usage is TRBV7-9 and J usage is TRBJ2-5, with TRBD1 matching 7 bases. The J segment lost 1 base and the V segment lost 2 bases, leaving 4 bases of the junction unmatched. This CDR3 region has 15 residues. The germline V gene has CDR1 SEHNR and CDR2 FQNEAQ (reference sequence). The CDR3 DNA follows: TGTGCCAGCAGCTTACGGGACAGAACCCAAGAGACCCAGTACTTC. It specifies CASSLRDRTQETQYF.

V gene TRBV12-3 or TRBV12-4 combines with J gene TRBJ2-5; D is perhaps TRBD2 (7 bases). The V gene lost 3 bases and the J gene lost 5 bases, with 19 bases spanning the gap. The CDR3 sequence is 16 residues long. The CDR3 reads CASSFPGLEGGETQYF. The CDR3 region has the DNA TGTGCCAGCAGTTTTCCCGGACTGGAGGGGGGGGAGACCCAGTACTTC.

This chain connects TRBV7-6 to TRBJ2-5; D uncertain. The V end lost 5 bases, the J end lost 0 bases, and 7 bases lay between the germline ends. The CDR3 length is 13 residues. Germline V gene data show CDR1 as SGHVS and CDR2 as FNYEAQ. CDR3 coding DNA: TGTGCCAGCAGCCCTGGGGACCAAGAGACCCAGTACTTC. Translating it yields CASSPGDQETQYF.